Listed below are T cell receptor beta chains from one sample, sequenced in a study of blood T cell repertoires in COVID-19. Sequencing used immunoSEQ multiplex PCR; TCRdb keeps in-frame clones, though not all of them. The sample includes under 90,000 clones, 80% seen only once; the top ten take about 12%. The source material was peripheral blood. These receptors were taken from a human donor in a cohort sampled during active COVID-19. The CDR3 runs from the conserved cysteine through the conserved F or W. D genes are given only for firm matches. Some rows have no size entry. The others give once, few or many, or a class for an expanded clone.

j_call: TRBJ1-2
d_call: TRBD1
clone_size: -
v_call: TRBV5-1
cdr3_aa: CASSSGDRGGYGYTF
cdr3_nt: TGCGCCAGCAGCTCGGGGGACAGGGGAGGCTATGGCTACACCTTC

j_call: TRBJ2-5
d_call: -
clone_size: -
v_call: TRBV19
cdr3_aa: CASSIPRTAGETQYF
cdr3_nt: TGTGCCAGTAGTATTCCCCGGACAGCCGGGGAGACCCAGTACTTC

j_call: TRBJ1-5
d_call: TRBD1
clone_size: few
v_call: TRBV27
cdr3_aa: CASSPRQGPTYSNQPQHF
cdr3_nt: TGTGCCAGCAGCCCACGACAGGGGCCGACTTATAGCAATCAGCCCCAGCATTTT

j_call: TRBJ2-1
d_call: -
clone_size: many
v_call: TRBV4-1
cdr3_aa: CASSQERLVRGNEQFF
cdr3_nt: TGCGCCAGCAGCCAAGAACGCCTAGTACGTGGGAATGAGCAGTTCTTC

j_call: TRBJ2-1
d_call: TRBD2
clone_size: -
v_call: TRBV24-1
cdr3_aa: CATSPGGTSGISEQFF
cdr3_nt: TGTGCCACCAGTCCCGGGGGGACTAGCGGGATCAGCGAGCAGTTCTTC

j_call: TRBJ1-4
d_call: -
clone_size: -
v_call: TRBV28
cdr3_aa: CASSLSGAGANEKLFF
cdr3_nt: TGTGCCAGCAGTTTATCAGGGGCAGGGGCTAATGAAAAACTGTTTTTT

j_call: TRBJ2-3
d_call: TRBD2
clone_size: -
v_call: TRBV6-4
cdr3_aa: CASSDMSGGSDTQYF
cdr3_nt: TGTGCCAGCAGTGACATGTCGGGAGGGTCCGATACGCAGTATTTT

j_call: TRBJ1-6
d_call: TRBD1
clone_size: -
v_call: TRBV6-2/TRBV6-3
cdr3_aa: CASSYRGQASYNSPLHF
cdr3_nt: TGTGCCAGCAGTTACCGAGGACAGGCCAGCTATAATTCACCCCTCCACTTT

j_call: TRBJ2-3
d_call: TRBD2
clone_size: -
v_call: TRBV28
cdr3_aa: CASSRPGLAASTDTQYF
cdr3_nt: TGTGCCAGCAGTCGACCCGGACTAGCGGCTAGCACAGATACGCAGTATTTT

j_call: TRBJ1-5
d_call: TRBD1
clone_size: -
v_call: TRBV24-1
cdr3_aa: CATSDSRDRGTSNQPQHF
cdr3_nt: TGTGCCACCAGTGATTCCAGGGACAGGGGGACCTCAAATCAGCCCCAGCATTTT

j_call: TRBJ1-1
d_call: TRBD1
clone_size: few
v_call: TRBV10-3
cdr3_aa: CAISGTGGTNTEAFF
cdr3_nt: TGTGCCATCAGTGGGACAGGGGGCACGAACACTGAAGCTTTCTTT

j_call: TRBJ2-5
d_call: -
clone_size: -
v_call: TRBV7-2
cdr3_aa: CASSDRGGGARETQYF
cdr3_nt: TGTGCCAGCAGCGATAGAGGGGGCGGGGCGCGGGAGACCCAGTACTTC

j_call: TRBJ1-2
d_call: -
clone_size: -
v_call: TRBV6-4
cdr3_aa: CASSSRAGGYTF
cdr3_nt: TGTGCCAGCAGTTCGCGGGCGGGTGGCTACACCTTC

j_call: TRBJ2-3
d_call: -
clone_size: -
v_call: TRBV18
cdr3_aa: CASSPRPPGGDTQYF
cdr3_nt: TGTGCCAGCTCACCTCGGCCCCCAGGAGGGGATACGCAGTATTTT

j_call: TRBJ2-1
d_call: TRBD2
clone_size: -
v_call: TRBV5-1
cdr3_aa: CASSPLPGGRYNEQFF
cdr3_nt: TGCGCCAGCAGCCCCCTGCCGGGAGGACGTTACAATGAGCAGTTCTTC

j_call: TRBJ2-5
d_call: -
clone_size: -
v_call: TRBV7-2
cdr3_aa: CASSQKAGSGTQYF
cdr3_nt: TGTGCCAGCAGCCAAAAAGCGGGCTCGGGGACCCAGTACTTC

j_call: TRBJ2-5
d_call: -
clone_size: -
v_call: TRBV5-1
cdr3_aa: CASSPGHLGRETQYF
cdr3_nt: TGCGCCAGTTCGCCGGGACATTTAGGTCGGGAGACCCAGTACTTC

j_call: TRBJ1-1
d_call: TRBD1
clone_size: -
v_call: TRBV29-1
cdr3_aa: CSAPNPSGGHTEAFF
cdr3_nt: TGCAGCGCCCCGAATCCTTCAGGGGGCCACACTGAAGCTTTCTTT

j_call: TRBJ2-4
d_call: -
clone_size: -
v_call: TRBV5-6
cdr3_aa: CASSEWPGGAKNIQYF
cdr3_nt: TGTGCCAGCAGCGAGTGGCCCGGGGGAGCCAAAAACATTCAGTACTTC

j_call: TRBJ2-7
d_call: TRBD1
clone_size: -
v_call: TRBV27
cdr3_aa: CASSLWTGTQSYEQYF
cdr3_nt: TGTGCCAGCAGTTTATGGACAGGGACCCAGTCGTACGAGCAGTACTTC

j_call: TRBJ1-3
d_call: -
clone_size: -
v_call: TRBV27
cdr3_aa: CATRAGKGSGNTIYF
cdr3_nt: TGTGCCACCCGTGCGGGGAAGGGCTCTGGAAACACCATATATTTT

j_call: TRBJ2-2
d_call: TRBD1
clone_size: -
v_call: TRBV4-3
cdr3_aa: CASSQDPAGGVTGELFF
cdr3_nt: TGCGCCAGCAGCCAAGATCCAGCAGGGGGCGTCACCGGGGAGCTGTTTTTT

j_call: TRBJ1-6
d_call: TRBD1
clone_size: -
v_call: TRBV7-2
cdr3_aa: CASSLATGANPPLHF
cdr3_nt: TGTGCCAGCAGCTTAGCGACAGGGGCTAATCCACCCCTCCACTTT

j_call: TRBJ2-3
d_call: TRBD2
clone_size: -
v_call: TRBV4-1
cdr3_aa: CASSQASSGASTDTQYF
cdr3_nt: TGCGCCAGCAGCCAAGCGTCTAGCGGGGCTAGCACAGATACGCAGTATTTT

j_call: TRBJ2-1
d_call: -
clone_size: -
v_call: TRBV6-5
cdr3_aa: CASSKNGRSYNEQFF
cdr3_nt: TGTGCCAGCAGCAAGAACGGTCGCTCCTACAATGAGCAGTTCTTC

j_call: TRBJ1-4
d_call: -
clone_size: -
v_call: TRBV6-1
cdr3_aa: CASSEAWGPNEKLFF
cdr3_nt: TGTGCCAGCAGTGAAGCTTGGGGCCCTAATGAAAAACTGTTTTTT

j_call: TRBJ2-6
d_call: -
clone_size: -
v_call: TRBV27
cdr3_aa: CASSLGRGAVAGANVLTF
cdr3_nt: TGTGCCAGCAGTTTAGGGAGGGGGGCAGTAGCTGGGGCCAACGTCCTGACTTTC

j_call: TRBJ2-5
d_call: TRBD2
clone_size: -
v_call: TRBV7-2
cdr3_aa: CASRVGSGGYQETQYF
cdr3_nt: TGTGCCAGCAGAGTAGGTAGCGGGGGGTACCAAGAGACCCAGTACTTC

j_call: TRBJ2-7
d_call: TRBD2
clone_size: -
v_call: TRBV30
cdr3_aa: CAGTSGGKQYF
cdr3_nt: TGTGCCGGGACTAGCGGGGGGAAGCAGTACTTC

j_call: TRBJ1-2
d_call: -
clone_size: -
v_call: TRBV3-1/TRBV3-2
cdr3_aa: CASSQGPTDPLYGYTF
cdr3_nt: TGTGCCAGCAGCCAAGGGCCGACAGACCCACTCTATGGCTACACCTTC

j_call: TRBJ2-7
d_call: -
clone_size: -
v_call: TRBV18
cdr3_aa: CASSPAQGYEQYF
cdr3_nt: TGTGCCAGCTCACCAGCCCAGGGGTACGAGCAGTACTTC

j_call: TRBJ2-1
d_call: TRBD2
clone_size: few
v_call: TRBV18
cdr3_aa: CASSPSQRETYNEQFF
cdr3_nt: TGTGCCAGCTCACCATCCCAGCGGGAGACCTACAATGAGCAGTTCTTC

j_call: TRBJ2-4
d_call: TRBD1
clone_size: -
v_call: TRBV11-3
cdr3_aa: CASSLGRGYENIQYF
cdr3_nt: TGTGCCAGCAGCTTGGGCAGGGGGTACGAAAACATTCAGTACTTC

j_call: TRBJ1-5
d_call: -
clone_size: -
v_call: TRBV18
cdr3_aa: CASSPNRGPQHF
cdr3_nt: TGTGCCAGCTCCCCGAACCGGGGGCCCCAGCATTTT

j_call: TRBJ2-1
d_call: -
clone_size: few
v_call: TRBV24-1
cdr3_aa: CATRGQGMKDYNEQFF
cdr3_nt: TGTGCCACCAGAGGTCAGGGGATGAAAGATTACAATGAGCAGTTCTTC

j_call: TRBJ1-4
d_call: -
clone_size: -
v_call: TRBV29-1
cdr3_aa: CSLRGDNEKLFF
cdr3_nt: TGCAGCCTCCGGGGGGATAATGAAAAACTGTTTTTT

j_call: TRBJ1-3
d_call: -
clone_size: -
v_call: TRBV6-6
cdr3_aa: CASSYSRQSSGNTIYF
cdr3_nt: TGTGCCAGCAGTTACTCGAGGCAAAGTTCTGGAAACACCATATATTTT

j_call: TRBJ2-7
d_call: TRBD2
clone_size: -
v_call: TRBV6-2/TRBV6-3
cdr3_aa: CASSSGTSNVHEQYF
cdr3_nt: TGTGCCAGCAGTTCGGGGACTAGCAACGTGCACGAGCAGTACTTC

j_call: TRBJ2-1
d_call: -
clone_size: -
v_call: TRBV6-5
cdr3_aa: CASSYSRGSSYNEQFF
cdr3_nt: TGTGCCAGCAGTTACTCTCGCGGTAGCTCCTACAATGAGCAGTTCTTC

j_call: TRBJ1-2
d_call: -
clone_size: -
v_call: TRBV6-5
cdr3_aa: CASSTLLGVRGYTF
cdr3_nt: TGTGCCAGCAGTACCCTCCTCGGGGTGCGCGGCTACACCTTC

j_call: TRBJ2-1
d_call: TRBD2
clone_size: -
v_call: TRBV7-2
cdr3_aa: CASSLVGLAGRHEQFF
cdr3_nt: TGTGCCAGCAGCTTAGTGGGTCTAGCGGGAAGGCATGAGCAGTTCTTC

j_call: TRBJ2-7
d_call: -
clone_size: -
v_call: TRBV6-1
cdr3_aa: CASSEAGRAQAEQYF
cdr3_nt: TGTGCCAGCAGTGAAGCTGGCAGGGCACAGGCCGAGCAGTACTTC

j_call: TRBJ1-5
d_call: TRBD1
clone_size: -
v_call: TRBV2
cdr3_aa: CASSEGQKNQPQHF
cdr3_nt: TGTGCCAGCAGTGAGGGACAGAAAAATCAGCCCCAGCATTTT

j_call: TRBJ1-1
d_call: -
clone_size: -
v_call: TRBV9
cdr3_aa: CASSHRAGVMNTEAFF
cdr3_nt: TGTGCCAGCAGCCATAGAGCGGGGGTTATGAACACTGAAGCTTTCTTT

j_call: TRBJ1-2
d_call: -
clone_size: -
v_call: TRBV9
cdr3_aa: CASSADSYGYTF
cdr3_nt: TGTGCCAGCAGCGCGGACAGCTATGGCTACACCTTC

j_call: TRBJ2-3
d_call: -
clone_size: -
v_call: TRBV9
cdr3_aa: CASRPQGRGTDTQYF
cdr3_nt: TGTGCCAGCAGGCCCCAGGGGCGCGGAACAGATACGCAGTATTTT

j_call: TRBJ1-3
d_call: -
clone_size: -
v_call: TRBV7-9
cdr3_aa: CASSPGQGTGNTIYF
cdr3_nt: TGTGCCAGCAGCCCGGGGCAGGGGACTGGAAACACCATATATTTT

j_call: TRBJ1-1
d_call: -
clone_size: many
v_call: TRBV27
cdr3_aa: CASSPGPTGITSDTEAFF
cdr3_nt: TGTGCCAGCAGCCCTGGCCCTACAGGGATAACGTCGGACACTGAAGCTTTCTTT